This passage covers 12 T cell receptor beta chains from one sample sequenced in a study of beta chain features in type 1 diabetes. What was sequenced were expressed TCRB transcripts, since all of the isolated RNA had been reverse transcribed. TCRdb's copy holds only in-frame clones and misses some; the assay was immunoSEQ multiplex PCR. This table has fewer than 900,000 clones, about a sixth appearing once. Sequencing was performed on naive CD4+ T cells from blood. These receptors originate from a woman under 30 in good health.

The sample holds a few counts of this clone. This CDR3 is also generated by other DNA sequences in the sample. The rearrangement links TRBV6-5 to TRBJ1-1; weak D call: TRBD1 (6 bases). Germline V lookup: CDR1 MNHEY, CDR2 SVGAGI. V lost 0 bases and J 5 bases, leaving 7 bases between the germline ends. This CDR3 contains 13 residues. The chain's CDR3 is CASSYSRGTEAFF. The CDR3 DNA follows: TGTGCCAGCAGTTACTCTAGGGGGACTGAAGCTTTCTTT.

This clone was seen more than once but under ten times. The genes are TRBV4-2 and TRBJ1-1; TRBD1 is a possible D gene (5 bases). This CDR3 comprises 14 residues. V lost 5 bases and J lost 7, with 17 bases in between. Germline assignment: CDR1 LGHNA and CDR2 YNFKEQ. The CDR3 reads CASSIDRGVNEAFF. Written as DNA, the CDR3 is TGTGCCAGCAGCATAGACAGAGGGGTCAATGAAGCTTTCTTT.

DNA for the CDR3: TGCGCCAGCAGCCGGAGGACAGGGGAAGCTTTCTTT. Translating gives CASSRRTGEAFF. The rearrangement links TRBV4-1 to TRBJ1-1, with 8 bases that match TRBD1. The junction had 3 bases not matched to a gene; V was cut back by 4 bases and J by 8 bases. CDR3 length: 12 amino acids. Germline values: CDR1 MGHRA, CDR2 YSYEKL.

The chain's CDR3 is CAISDKGLVEQYF. The CDR3 nucleotides are TGTGCCATCAGTGATAAGGGCTTAGTCGAGCAGTACTTC. The V and J genes are TRBV10-3 and TRBJ2-7; no reliable D call. Germline loops: CDR1 ENHRY, CDR2 SYGVKD. Trimming removed 3 bases from V and 6 bases from J, with 12 bases in between. This CDR3 comprises 13 residues.

Concerning this clone: Compared with germline, one end of the junction differs, possibly owing to a read error. The chain is built from TRBV14 and TRBJ2-3, with unresolved D. CDR1 and CDR2 (germline): SGHDN, FVKESK. The CDR3 spans 12 residues. The CDR3 region is CASSQVGQPPHF. Here the CDR3 DNA reads TGTGCCAGCAGCCAAGTTGGCCAACCGCCACATTTT.

The gene calls are TRBV27 and TRBJ1-4; maybe TRBD1 (5 bases). Trimming left V 6 bases short and J 3 bases short, with 11 bases between. The CDR3 covers 14 residues. Germline CDR1 reads MNHEY; CDR2 reads SMNVEV (reference sequence). CDR3 loop: CASRGDRSNEKLFF. DNA for the CDR3: TGTGCCAGCAGAGGGGACCGCTCTAATGAAAAACTGTTTTTT.

The genes are TRBV7-8 and TRBJ2-7; perhaps TRBD1 as D (5 bases). The V gene lost 3 bases and the J gene lost 3 bases, with 9 bases spanning the gap. Per germline, CDR1 SGHVS and CDR2 FQNEAQ. The CDR3 is 13 residues long. DNA of the CDR3: TGTGCCAGCAGCTTCTACAGGTTCTACGAGCAGTACTTC. As protein: CASSFYRFYEQYF.

The rearrangement joins TRBV6-6 to TRBJ1-2; tentative D call: TRBD1 (6 bases). The germline V and J ends were trimmed by 2 bases and 2 bases, with 15 bases remaining between them. CDR1 and CDR2 (germline): MNHNY, SVGAGI (reference sequence). This CDR3 is 16 amino acids long. The CDR3 is CASSYESQGRNYGYTF. As DNA, the CDR3 is TGTGCCAGCAGTTACGAATCACAGGGTAGGAACTATGGCTACACCTTC.

The chain couples TRBV7-2 to TRBJ2-7; unclear D gene. This CDR3 contains 14 residues. The germline V gene encodes CDR1 SGHTA and CDR2 FQGNSA. V lost 2 bases, J lost 3 bases, and 11 bases lay in between. CDR3 loop: CASSLSRQNYEQYF. The DNA of the CDR3 is TGTGCCAGCAGCTTATCCAGGCAGAACTACGAGCAGTACTTC.

This clone was detected ten times or more. The gene calls are TRBV15 and TRBJ2-5; 12 bases match TRBD2. J was trimmed by 5 bases and V by 5 bases; bases with no gene match: 9. The CDR3 sequence is 16 residues long. The V gene's germline CDR1 is LNHNV and CDR2 YYDKDF (reference sequence). CDR3 amino acids: CATSARLAGDVETQYF. The CDR3 nucleotides read TGTGCCACCAGCGCCCGACTAGCGGGAGATGTGGAGACCCAGTACTTC.

This clone was picked up a small number of times. This CDR3 reads CATSTYGVTEQYF. The CDR3 DNA sequence: TGTGCCACCAGCACCTATGGCGTTACCGAGCAGTACTTC. The chain employs TRBV15 and TRBJ2-7, with D uncertain. The CDR3 totals 13 residues. Germline loops: CDR1 LNHNV, CDR2 YYDKDF (reference sequence). With 4 bases removed from V and 6 bases from J, the gap between germline ends came to 13 bases.

This clone was counted between two and nine times. The chain couples TRBV18 to TRBJ1-5; no reliable D call. Germline V gene lookup returns CDR1 KGHSH and CDR2 LQKENI. This CDR3 is built from 15 residues. Trimming removed 5 bases at V and 3 bases at J, with 14 bases between. The DNA for the CDR3 is TGTGCCAGCTCATACCTCACGGGTAACAATCAGCCCCAGCATTTT. Protein sequence: CASSYLTGNNQPQHF.